Following are 27 T cell receptor beta chains from one sample sequenced in a study of cytomegalovirus exposure and HLA in healthy donors. The PCR had 60 Vbeta and 13 Jbeta primers. Using immunoSEQ multiplex PCR, the repertoire was profiled, and TCRdb retains in-frame clones only, with some absent. The sample shows approximately 180,000 clones, around 75% of them seen only once. The material sequenced was PBMCs. The receptors were sampled from a male donor in good health and CMV-seronegative.

The rearrangement links TRBV28 to TRBJ1-5; D might be TRBD1 (5 bases). V lost 8 bases to trimming and J lost 1 base, with 12 bases between them. This CDR3 is 14 amino acids long. The germline V gene has CDR1 MDHEN and CDR2 SYDVKM. CDR3: CASGSQESNQPQHF. CDR3 nucleotides: TGTGCCAGCGGATCACAGGAGAGCAATCAGCCCCAGCATTTT.

The rearrangement uses TRBV6-6 and TRBJ2-3; D gene unclear. CDR1 and CDR2 (germline): MNHNY, SVGAGI (reference sequence). Trimming removed 4 bases at V and 5 bases at J, with 10 bases between. The CDR3 has 13 residues. The CDR3 sequence: CASSSPGGDTQYF. CDR3 DNA sequence: TGTGCCAGCAGTTCCCCCGGCGGAGATACGCAGTATTTT.

V is TRBV28 and J is TRBJ2-6, with 8 bases identical to TRBD2. This CDR3 has 14 amino acids. Germline V gene lookup returns CDR1 MDHEN and CDR2 SYDVKM. Unmatched junction bases numbered 1, after V lost 3 bases and J lost 6 bases. CDR3 sequence reads: CASSFGGAANVLTF. CDR3 nucleotide sequence: TGTGCCAGCAGTTTCGGGGGGGCGGCCAACGTCCTGACTTTC.

V usage is TRBV6-5 and J usage is TRBJ2-7; D might be TRBD1 (6 bases). Germline CDR1 is MNHEY and CDR2 is SVGAGI. V was shortened by 4 bases and J by 2 bases, with 15 bases between the two germline ends. CDR3 length: 15 residues. DNA for the CDR3: TGTGCCAGCAGTTTCCGGGACAAGGGCCCCTACGAGCAGTACTTC. It yields the protein CASSFRDKGPYEQYF.

The rearrangement joins TRBV12-5 to TRBJ2-3, with 9 bases lining up with TRBD1. CDR3 length equals 16 residues. Germline assignment: CDR1 LGHNT and CDR2 FRNRAP. Trimming took 4 bases from V and 4 from J; bases not matched to a gene: 9. The CDR3: CASGSGQGRFADTQYF. The CDR3 DNA follows: TGTGCTAGTGGTTCGGGACAGGGCCGTTTTGCAGATACGCAGTATTTT.

This clone was seen a few times. The chain joins TRBV27 to TRBJ1-2; 7 nucleotides match TRBD1. CDR3 length: 14 amino acids. The V gene end was trimmed by 3 bases and the J gene end by 8 bases; junction bases not matched to a gene: 9. In germline, CDR1 is MNHEY, CDR2 SMNVEV (reference sequence). The CDR3: CASSLRQGLDGYTF. CDR3 DNA: TGTGCCAGCAGTTTGAGACAGGGTCTCGACGGCTACACCTTC.

V is TRBV13 and J is TRBJ2-7; D is undetermined. This CDR3 has 12 amino acids. Germline-derived CDR1 and CDR2 are PRHDT and FYEKMQ (reference sequence). The V end was cut by 5 bases, the J end by 0 bases, with 5 bases between. CDR3 in DNA: TGTGCCAGCAGCCATTCCTCCTACGAGCAGTACTTC. Protein: CASSHSSYEQYF.

The rearrangement joins TRBV6-5 to TRBJ2-7, with TRBD1 matching 9 bases. Germline V gene sequence: CDR1 MNHEY, CDR2 SVGAGI. This CDR3 comprises 14 residues. The ends lost 6 bases at V and 0 bases at J; junction bases unmatched: 3. The CDR3 bases are TGTGCCAGCAGCGGACAGGGGTTCTCCTACGAGCAGTACTTC. Amino acids: CASSGQGFSYEQYF.

This chain links TRBV7-9 with TRBJ1-4; D may be TRBD1 (5 bases). The germline CDR1 and CDR2 sequences are SEHNR and FQNEAQ (reference sequence). This CDR3 has 15 amino acids. Trimming took 6 bases from V and 0 from J, leaving 11 bases between them. The CDR3 coding sequence is TGTGCCAGCAGTTCAGGGTTTGCAACTAATGAAAAACTGTTTTTT. This encodes CASSSGFATNEKLFF.

This chain uses TRBV9 with TRBJ2-1; D is perhaps TRBD1 (6 bases). Germline-derived CDR1 and CDR2 are SGDLS and YYNGEE. There are 14 residues in the CDR3. Trimming took 0 bases from V and 13 from J, leaving 17 bases between them. This CDR3 is CASSVGTGPALQFF. Written as DNA, the CDR3 is TGTGCCAGCAGCGTAGGAACAGGGCCTGCCCTACAGTTCTTC.

The chain combines TRBV9 with TRBJ2-3; TRBD2 agrees at 9 bases. The germline V gene encodes CDR1 SGDLS and CDR2 YYNGEE. This CDR3 has 16 amino acids. J gave up 2 bases and V 6 bases, and 10 bases lay outside the gene matches. CDR3 nucleotides: TGTGCCAGCACCAGGGGCGGGAGGGCTCCCACAGATACGCAGTATTTT. Translating it yields CASTRGGRAPTDTQYF. The entire variable domain, with the rest obtained from reference TRBV9 and TRBJ2-3, is as follows: DSGVTQTPKHLITATGQRVTLRCSPRSGDLSVYWYQQSLDQGLQFLIQYYNGEERAKGNILERFSAQQFPDLHSELNLSSLELGDSALYFCASTRGGRAPTDTQYFGPGTRLTVL.

The chain carries TRBV6-5 and TRBJ1-5; 7 nucleotides agree with TRBD1. The CDR3 is made up of 14 amino acids. Looked up from germline, CDR1 is MNHEY and CDR2 is SVGAGI. The V segment lost 8 bases and the J segment 2 bases; nucleotides outside the gene matches: 6. The CDR3 DNA is TGTGCCAGCGGCAGGGGGTACGGCAATCAGCCCCAGCATTTT. Protein product: CASGRGYGNQPQHF.

The CDR3 DNA reads as TGTGCCAGCAGCTTAACTCCGGGACTAGGATCATACGAGCAGTACTTC. The encoded protein is CASSLTPGLGSYEQYF. V is TRBV7-3 and J is TRBJ2-5, with 8 bases aligning to TRBD2. TRBJ2-7 explains the end of the DNA better; the J call may be wrong. Germline CDR1 is SGHTA and CDR2 is FQGTGA. There are 16 residues in the CDR3.

This clone was recorded only once. The chain employs TRBV9 and TRBJ2-7; 9 nucleotides match TRBD2. Germline CDR1 reads SGDLS; CDR2 reads YYNGEE. The CDR3 is 16 amino acids. Germline trimming cut 0 bases from V and 1 base from J; bases unmatched to any gene: 5. CDR3 sequence: CASSVAGSGSSYEQYF. CDR3 coding DNA: TGTGCCAGCAGCGTAGCTGGTAGCGGGAGTTCCTACGAGCAGTACTTC.

This sequence joins TRBV14 and TRBJ1-1, with 8 bases fitting TRBD1. CDR1 SGHDN and CDR2 FVKESK come from the germline V gene. With 5 bases clipped from V and 5 bases from J, the junction kept 7 bases outside the gene matches. CDR3 length: 14 amino acids. The CDR3 coding sequence is TGTGCCAGCAGCTCCACCCGGACAGGGACTGAAGCTTTCTTT. Amino acids: CASSSTRTGTEAFF. Filled out from reference TRBV14 and TRBJ1-1, the complete variable domain reads EAGVTQFPSHSVIEKGQTVTLRCDPISGHDNLYWYRRVMGKEIKFLLHFVKESKQDESGMPNNRFLAERTGGTYSTLKVQPAELEDSGVYFCASSSTRTGTEAFFGQGTRLTVV.

This clone appeared a single time. The chain couples TRBV4-2 to TRBJ2-1; TRBD2 matches at 15 bases. Germline V gene lookup returns CDR1 LGHNA and CDR2 YNFKEQ. The CDR3 runs to 17 residues. V trimming: 4 bases; J trimming: 1 base; junction bases outside the gene matches: 2. CDR3 DNA: TGTGCCAGCAGCCCGGGACTAGCGGGAGGATCCTACAATGAGCAGTTCTTC. This sequence encodes CASSPGLAGGSYNEQFF.

This clone was observed a few times. V is TRBV6-5 and J is TRBJ2-3; no clear D gene. This CDR3 is built from 13 residues. The ends were cut back, 2 bases at V and 4 bases at J, with 7 bases in the middle. CDR1 and CDR2 (germline): MNHEY, SVGAGI. The CDR3 spells CASSYRLADTQYF. The DNA for the CDR3 is TGTGCCAGCAGTTACAGGCTAGCAGATACGCAGTATTTT.

This clone came up a few times. This chain joins TRBV7-5 and TRBJ1-1; TRBD1 reflects the table's D call only, with no check against the DNA. TRBV7-5 is designated a pseudogene. The CDR3 runs 15 residues. CDR3 nucleotide sequence: TGTGCCAGAAGCTTAAAATTTCAGGTCTTACTTCCAGCTTTCTTT. Translated, it gives CARSLKFQVLLPAFF.

The V call is TRBV7-6, the J call TRBJ2-2; TRBD2 matches at 7 bases. CDR1 is SGHVS and CDR2 is FNYEAQ in the germline V gene. V gave up 5 bases and J gave up 1 base; unmatched junction bases: 7. CDR3 size: 16 residues. The CDR3 DNA is TGTGCCAGCAGCCCCCCCGGGGGGATGAACACCGGGGAGCTGTTTTTT. The encoded protein is CASSPPGGMNTGELFF.

The CDR3 loop is CASSQRTYSSYNEQFF. CDR3 nucleotides: TGTGCCAGCAGCCAAAGAACGTATAGCTCCTACAATGAGCAGTTCTTC. The rearrangement links TRBV14 to TRBJ2-1; D is ambiguous. Deletions cut 2 bases from V and 0 bases from J, with 11 bases between. CDR3 length: 16 amino acids. Germline V gene data show CDR1 as SGHDN and CDR2 as FVKESK.

V and J are TRBV27 and TRBJ2-7; TRBD1 is a possible D gene (6 bases). The germline V gene encodes CDR1 MNHEY and CDR2 SMNVEV (reference sequence). Trimming left V 0 bases short and J 3 bases short, with 15 bases between. There are 16 residues in the CDR3. The CDR3 DNA follows: TGTGCCAGCAGTTTATCGGCGCAGGGGATCAGCTACGAGCAGTACTTC. Its protein is CASSLSAQGISYEQYF.

CDR3 DNA: TGTGCCAGCAGCCCTACAGAGAGCTCCTACAATGAGCAGTTCTTC. It yields the protein CASSPTESSYNEQFF. V usage is TRBV7-6 and J usage is TRBJ2-1; D not resolved. Germline assignment: CDR1 SGHVS and CDR2 FNYEAQ. CDR3 length: 15 residues. V lost 5 bases and J lost 0, with 11 bases in between.

This clone showed up just once. The chain employs TRBV6-1 and TRBJ2-7; D not certain. Trimming left V 3 bases short and J 0 bases short, with 6 bases between. The CDR3 runs 13 residues. Germline V gene sequence: CDR1 MNHNS, CDR2 SASEGT. CDR3 in amino acids: CASSDLRSYEQYF. The CDR3 region has the DNA TGTGCCAGCAGTGACTTGCGCTCCTACGAGCAGTACTTC.

The rearrangement links TRBV14 to TRBJ1-2; D unresolved. Trimming shortened V by 3 bases and J by 5 bases, and 13 bases separated the two germline ends. The CDR3 is made up of 14 amino acids. Germline CDR1 is SGHDN and CDR2 is FVKESK. The CDR3 loop reads CASSQSLLGYGYTF. CDR3 bases: TGTGCCAGCAGCCAGAGTCTACTAGGGTATGGCTACACCTTC.

The chain combines TRBV5-6 with TRBJ2-5; TRBD1 matches at 8 bases. Germline V gives CDR1 SGHDT, CDR2 YYEEEE. The CDR3 has 15 amino acids. The ends lost 4 bases at V and 0 bases at J; junction bases unmatched: 5. The CDR3 loop reads CASSVWTGYQETQYF. The CDR3 DNA reads as TGTGCCAGCAGCGTCTGGACAGGGTACCAAGAGACCCAGTACTTC.

This clone was recorded once. The chain combines TRBV6-5 with TRBJ2-3, with 10 positions matching TRBD1. The CDR3 has 15 amino acids. In germline, CDR1 is MNHEY, CDR2 SVGAGI. Trimming took 5 bases from V and 8 from J; bases not matched to a gene: 10. The CDR3 here is CASSTRQGAWGTQYF. In nucleotides, the CDR3 is TGTGCCAGCAGTACAAGACAGGGGGCATGGGGTACGCAGTATTTT.

The rearrangement joins TRBV19 to TRBJ1-2; the D gene is possibly TRBD1 (5 bases). The CDR3 is 14 amino acids. The germline V gene has CDR1 LNHDA and CDR2 SQIVND (reference sequence). Trimming pared 3 bases from V and 6 bases from J, leaving 14 bases between. This CDR3 is CASSMAQGLDGYTF. In DNA, the CDR3 is TGTGCCAGTAGTATGGCCCAGGGTTTGGATGGCTACACCTTC.